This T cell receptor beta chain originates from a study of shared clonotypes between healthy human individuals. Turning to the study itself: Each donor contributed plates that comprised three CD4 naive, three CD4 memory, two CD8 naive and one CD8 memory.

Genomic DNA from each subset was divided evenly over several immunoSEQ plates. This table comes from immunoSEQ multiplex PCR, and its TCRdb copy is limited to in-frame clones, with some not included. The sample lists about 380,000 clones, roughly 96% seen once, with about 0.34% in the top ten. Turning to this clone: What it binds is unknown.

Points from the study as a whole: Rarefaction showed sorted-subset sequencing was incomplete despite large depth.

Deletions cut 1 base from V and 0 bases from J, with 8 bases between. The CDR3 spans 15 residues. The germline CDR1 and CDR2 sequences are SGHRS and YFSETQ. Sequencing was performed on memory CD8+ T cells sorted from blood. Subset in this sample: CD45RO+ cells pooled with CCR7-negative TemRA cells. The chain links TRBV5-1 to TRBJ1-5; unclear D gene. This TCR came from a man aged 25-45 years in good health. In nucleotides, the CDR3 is TGCGCCAGCAGCTTGAGGCGGGGTAGCAATCAGCCCCAGCATTTT. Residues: CASSLRRGSNQPQHF.